This T cell receptor (beta chain) was recovered during a study of T cell responses to AZD1222 COVID-19 vaccine. The data were produced by immunoSEQ multiplex PCR, yet TCRdb's version contains in-frame clones alone and is incomplete. The table records approximately 160,000 clones, around 92% of them present only once. For this clone: Its antigen is undetermined.

Looked up from germline, CDR1 is SGHRS and CDR2 is YFSETQ. The CDR3 runs 15 residues. The V and J ends lost 1 base and 2 bases respectively, with 10 bases between them. Study conclusions and caveats: Just a handful of AZD1222 recipients were seropositive at baseline. Vaccination with two AZD1222 doses was followed by a rise in Spike-specific TCR breadth and depth.

The chain carries TRBV5-1 and TRBJ1-5; no reliable D call. The origin of this receptor is an adult in good health. The sequenced sample was peripheral blood, obtained on day 0 of AZD1222 vaccination. The CDR3 loop reads CASSLQSGGNQPQHF. CDR3 coding DNA: TGCGCCAGCAGCTTGCAATCAGGTGGCAATCAGCCCCAGCATTTT. The full variable domain, its missing parts supplied by reference TRBV5-1 and TRBJ1-5, is KAGVTQTPRYLIKTRGQQVTLSCSPISGHRSVSWYQQTPGQGLQFLFEYFSETQRNKGNFPGRFSGRQFSNSRSEMNVSTLELGDSALYLCASSLQSGGNQPQHFGDGTRLSIL.